The 14 T cell receptor beta chains listed next were all sequenced from one sample in a study of control samples from healthy donors and cancer patients. Libraries were prepared by immunoSEQ multiplex PCR; TCRdb keeps only in-frame clonotypes and omits some of them. The repertoire holds 110,000 to 150,000 clones, with roughly 92% as singletons. The source material was blood. These TCRs come from a man younger than 45 in good health.

For the CDR3, the DNA is TGTGCCAGCAGGCTAGTAGCGGGATGGAACAATGAGCAGTTCTTC. Translated, it gives CASRLVAGWNNEQFF. J is TRBJ2-1 and V is TRBV27; TRBD2 aligns across 8 bases. Germline CDR1 reads MNHEY; CDR2 reads SMNVEV (reference sequence). With V trimmed by 6 bases and J by 5 bases, 9 bases remained unmatched. CDR3 length: 15 amino acids.

The chain employs TRBV7-2 and TRBJ2-7; TRBD2 aligns across 12 bases. CDR1 is SGHTA and CDR2 is FQGNSA in the germline V gene. V gave up 3 bases and J gave up 3 bases; unmatched junction bases: 0. CDR3 length: 14 amino acids. The CDR3 sequence is CASSLGLAGYEQYF. CDR3 bases: TGTGCCAGCAGCTTGGGACTAGCGGGCTACGAGCAGTACTTC.

This sequence joins TRBV9 and TRBJ1-4; weak D call: TRBD1 (5 bases). V was clipped by 3 bases and J by 6 bases, with 9 bases between them. CDR1 and CDR2 (germline): SGDLS, YYNGEE. The CDR3 is 13 residues long. The CDR3 DNA sequence: TGTGCCAGCAGCGGAGGGGCGGATGAAAAACTGTTTTTT. As protein: CASSGGADEKLFF.

The chain is built from TRBV3-1 (or the pseudogene TRBV3-2) and TRBJ2-7, with D possibly being TRBD1 or TRBD2 (5 bases each). Trimming left V 4 bases short and J 6 bases short, with 19 bases between. CDR1 LGHDT and CDR2 YNNKEL come from the germline V gene (reference sequence). The length of the CDR3 is 15 residues. Written as DNA, the CDR3 is TGTGCCAGCAGCCCCTTCGGGGCGGGTGGATCCGAGCAGTACTTC. Residues: CASSPFGAGGSEQYF.

The chain is built from TRBV30 and TRBJ2-1; 11 bases are a match to TRBD2. CDR1 is GTSNPN, CDR2 SVGIG, per germline (reference sequence). This CDR3 region has 14 residues. The ends lost 2 bases at V and 7 bases at J; junction bases unmatched: 4. The DNA for the CDR3 is TGTGCCTGGAGTCCGGGACTAGCGGTAAATGAGCAGTTCTTC. Protein: CAWSPGLAVNEQFF. The entire variable domain, with the rest obtained from reference TRBV30 and TRBJ2-1, is as follows: SQTIHQWPATLVQPVGSPLSLECTVEGTSNPNLYWYRQAAGRGLQLLFYSVGIGQISSEVPQNLSASRPQDRQFILSSKKLLLSDSGFYLCAWSPGLAVNEQFFGPGTRLTVL.

The chain is built from TRBV28 and TRBJ1-1; 12 bases line up with TRBD1. The CDR3 runs to 15 residues. CDR1 and CDR2 (germline): MDHEN, SYDVKM. V shed 5 bases, J shed 7 bases, and the junction held 8 bases outside the gene matches. The CDR3 loop reads CASSPPGQGAGEAFF. As DNA, the CDR3 is TGTGCCAGCAGTCCCCCGGGACAGGGGGCCGGTGAAGCTTTCTTT.

This chain joins TRBV27 and TRBJ2-3; D is unresolved. Germline CDR1 is MNHEY and CDR2 is SMNVEV (reference sequence). V dropped 5 bases and J dropped 0 bases, with 3 bases sitting between them. The CDR3 totals 12 residues. The CDR3 loop reads CASSLSTDTQYF. Written as DNA, the CDR3 is TGTGCCAGCAGTCTGAGCACAGATACGCAGTATTTT.

This sequence joins TRBV28 and TRBJ2-7; D not certain. Trimming removed 10 bases from V and 4 bases from J, with 17 bases in between. This CDR3 has 13 residues. Germline CDR1 is MDHEN and CDR2 is SYDVKM. The CDR3 reads CATTTSKGYEQYF. The CDR3 coding sequence is TGTGCCACAACCACGTCTAAGGGTTACGAGCAGTACTTC.

In its sample, this clone is medium-sized. The chain employs TRBV5-1 and TRBJ1-1; D gene ambiguous. There are 15 residues in the CDR3. Trimming removed 4 bases at V and 0 bases at J, with 13 bases between. Germline CDR1 SGHRS, CDR2 YFSETQ. The chain's CDR3 is CASSLRTDLNTEAFF. The CDR3 bases are TGCGCCAGCAGCCTACGGACGGACCTGAACACTGAAGCTTTCTTT.

The chain uses TRBV7-9 and TRBJ1-1; unclear D gene. The CDR3 is 12 amino acids. V dropped 5 bases and J dropped 4 bases, with 8 bases sitting between them. From germline, CDR1 is SEHNR and CDR2 FQNEAQ (reference sequence). The CDR3 DNA reads as TGTGCCAGCAGCGGACGGGGCACTGAAGCTTTCTTT. Encoded protein: CASSGRGTEAFF.

This chain links TRBV7-3 with TRBJ2-1, with TRBD1 matching 8 bases. Germline CDR1 SGHTA, CDR2 FQGTGA. The CDR3 spans 13 residues. Losses at the gene ends were 5 bases for V and 6 bases for J; bases not matched to a gene: 3. The CDR3: CASSRTGGNEQFF. In DNA, the CDR3 is TGTGCCAGCAGCCGTACAGGGGGCAATGAGCAGTTCTTC.

The gene calls are TRBV29-1 and TRBJ2-2, with D perhaps given as TRBD1 or TRBD2 (5 bases each). The CDR3 is 14 amino acids. From germline, CDR1 is SQVTM and CDR2 ANQGSEA. Trimming left V 5 bases short and J 2 bases short, with 12 bases between. The CDR3 sequence: CSVYEGPNTGELFF. In nucleotides, the CDR3 is TGCAGCGTTTACGAGGGGCCCAACACCGGGGAGCTGTTTTTT.

The V gene is TRBV7-9, the J gene TRBJ2-1; TRBD2 agrees at 8 bases. CDR1 and CDR2 (germline): SEHNR, FQNEAQ (reference sequence). The CDR3 extends over 13 amino acids. Germline trimming cut 6 bases from V and 10 bases from J; bases unmatched to any gene: 8. The CDR3 is CASSPGLAEEQFF. As DNA, the CDR3 is TGTGCCAGCAGTCCCGGACTAGCAGAGGAGCAGTTCTTC. The complete variable domain, with remaining parts taken from reference TRBV7-9 and TRBJ2-1, reads DTGVSQNPRHKITKRGQNVTFRCDPISEHNRLYWYRQTLGQGPEFLTYFQNEAQLEKSRLLSDRFSAERPKGSFSTLEIQRTEQGDSAMYLCASSPGLAEEQFFGPGTRLTVL.

This chain joins TRBV19 and TRBJ1-4; tentatively, D is TRBD1 (5 bases). The germline V gene encodes CDR1 LNHDA and CDR2 SQIVND (reference sequence). Trimming left V 5 bases short and J 5 bases short, with 18 bases between. The CDR3 runs 16 residues. The CDR3 reads CASSEGLRGLNEKLFF. As DNA, the CDR3 is TGTGCCAGTAGTGAGGGGCTTCGGGGCTTAAATGAAAAACTGTTTTTT.